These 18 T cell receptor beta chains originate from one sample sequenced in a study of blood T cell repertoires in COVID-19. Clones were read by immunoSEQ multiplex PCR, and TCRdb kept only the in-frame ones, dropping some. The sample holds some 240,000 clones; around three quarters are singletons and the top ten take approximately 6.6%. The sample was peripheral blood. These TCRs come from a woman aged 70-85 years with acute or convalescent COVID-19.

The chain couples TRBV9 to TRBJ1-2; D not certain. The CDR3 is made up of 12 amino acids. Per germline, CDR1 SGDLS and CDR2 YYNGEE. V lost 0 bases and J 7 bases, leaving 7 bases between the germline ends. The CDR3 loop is CASSVDEGGYTF. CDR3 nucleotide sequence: TGTGCCAGCAGCGTAGACGAGGGTGGCTACACCTTC.

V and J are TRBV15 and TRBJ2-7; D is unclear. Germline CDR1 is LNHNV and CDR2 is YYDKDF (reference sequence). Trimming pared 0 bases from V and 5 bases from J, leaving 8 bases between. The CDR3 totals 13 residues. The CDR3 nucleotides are TGTGCCACCAGCAGAGATCGGAGAGACGAGCAGTACTTC. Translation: CATSRDRRDEQYF. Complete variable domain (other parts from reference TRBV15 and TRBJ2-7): DAMVIQNPRYQVTQFGKPVTLSCSQTLNHNVMYWYQQKSSQAPKLLFHYYDKDFNNEADTPDNFQSRRPNTSFCFLDIRSPGLGDTAMYLCATSRDRRDEQYFGPGTRLTVT.

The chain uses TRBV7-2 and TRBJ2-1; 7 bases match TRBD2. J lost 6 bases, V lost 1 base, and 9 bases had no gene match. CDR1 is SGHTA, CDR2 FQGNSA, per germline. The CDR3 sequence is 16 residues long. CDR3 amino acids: CASSLDSGGRTNEQFF. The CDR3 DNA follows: TGTGCCAGCAGCTTAGATTCGGGGGGTCGAACCAATGAGCAGTTCTTC.

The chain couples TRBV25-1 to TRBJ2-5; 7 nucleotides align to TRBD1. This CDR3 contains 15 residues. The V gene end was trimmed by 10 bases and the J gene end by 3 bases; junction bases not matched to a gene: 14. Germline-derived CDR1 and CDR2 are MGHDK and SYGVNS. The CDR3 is CATNGLTGQKETQYF. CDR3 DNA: TGTGCCACCAATGGACTGACGGGACAGAAAGAGACCCAGTACTTC. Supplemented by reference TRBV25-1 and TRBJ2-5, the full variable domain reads EADIYQTPRYLVIGTGKKITLECSQTMGHDKMYWYQQDPGMELHLIHYSYGVNSTEKGDLSSESTVSRIRTEHFPLTLESARPSHTSQYLCATNGLTGQKETQYFGPGTRLLVL.

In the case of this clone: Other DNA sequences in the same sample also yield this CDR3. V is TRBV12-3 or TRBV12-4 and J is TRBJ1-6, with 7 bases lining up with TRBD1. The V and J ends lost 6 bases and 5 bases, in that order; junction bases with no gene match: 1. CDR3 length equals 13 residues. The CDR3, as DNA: TGTGCCAGCAGGGGACAGAATAATTCACCCCTCCACTTT. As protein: CASRGQNNSPLHF.

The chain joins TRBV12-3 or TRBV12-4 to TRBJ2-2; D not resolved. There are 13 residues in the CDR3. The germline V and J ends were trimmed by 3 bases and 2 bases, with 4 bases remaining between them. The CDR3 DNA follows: TGTGCCAGCAGTTTTTCTAACACCGGGGAGCTGTTTTTT. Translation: CASSFSNTGELFF.

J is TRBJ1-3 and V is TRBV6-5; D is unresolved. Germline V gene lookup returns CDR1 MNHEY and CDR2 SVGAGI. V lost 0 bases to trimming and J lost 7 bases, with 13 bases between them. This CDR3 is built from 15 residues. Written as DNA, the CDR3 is TGTGCCAGCAGTTACTCCAGCGGGCCGCTGAACACCATATATTTT. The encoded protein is CASSYSSGPLNTIYF.

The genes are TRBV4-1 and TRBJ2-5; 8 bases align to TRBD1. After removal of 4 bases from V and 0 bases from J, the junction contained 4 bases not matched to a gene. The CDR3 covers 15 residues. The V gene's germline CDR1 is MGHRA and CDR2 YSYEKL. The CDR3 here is CASSPGQVNQETQYF. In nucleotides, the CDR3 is TGCGCCAGCAGCCCGGGACAGGTAAACCAAGAGACCCAGTACTTC.

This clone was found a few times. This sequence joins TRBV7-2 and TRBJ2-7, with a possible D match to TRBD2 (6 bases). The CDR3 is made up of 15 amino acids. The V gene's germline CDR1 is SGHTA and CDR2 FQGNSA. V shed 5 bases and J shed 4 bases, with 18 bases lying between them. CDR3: CASSPSLGGWYEQYF. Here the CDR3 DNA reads TGTGCCAGCAGCCCCAGTTTAGGAGGGTGGTACGAGCAGTACTTC.

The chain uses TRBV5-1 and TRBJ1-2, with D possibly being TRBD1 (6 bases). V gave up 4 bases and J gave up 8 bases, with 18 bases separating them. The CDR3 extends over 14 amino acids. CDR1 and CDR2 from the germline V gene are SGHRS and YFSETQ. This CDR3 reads CASSPDTGSKGYTF. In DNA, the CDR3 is TGCGCCAGCAGCCCAGACACAGGGAGCAAGGGCTACACCTTC.

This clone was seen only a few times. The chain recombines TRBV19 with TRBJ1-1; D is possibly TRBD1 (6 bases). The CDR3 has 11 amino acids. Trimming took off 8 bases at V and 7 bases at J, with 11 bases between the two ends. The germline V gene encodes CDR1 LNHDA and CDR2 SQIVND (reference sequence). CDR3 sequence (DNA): TGTGCCAGTGATGGACAGCTTGAAGCTTTCTTT. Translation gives CASDGQLEAFF.

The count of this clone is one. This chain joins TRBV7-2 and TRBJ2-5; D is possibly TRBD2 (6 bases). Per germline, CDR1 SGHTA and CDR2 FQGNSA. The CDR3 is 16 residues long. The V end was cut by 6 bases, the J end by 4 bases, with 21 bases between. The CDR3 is CASRRWGVPQLETQYF. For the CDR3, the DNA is TGTGCCAGCAGGCGTTGGGGGGTGCCTCAACTAGAGACCCAGTACTTC.

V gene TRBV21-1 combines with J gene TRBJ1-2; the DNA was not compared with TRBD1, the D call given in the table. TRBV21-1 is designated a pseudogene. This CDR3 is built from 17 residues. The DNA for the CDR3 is TGTGCCAGCAGCAAAACAACGACAGGGGGTAAGGACTATGGCTACACCTTC. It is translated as CASSKTTTGGKDYGYTF.

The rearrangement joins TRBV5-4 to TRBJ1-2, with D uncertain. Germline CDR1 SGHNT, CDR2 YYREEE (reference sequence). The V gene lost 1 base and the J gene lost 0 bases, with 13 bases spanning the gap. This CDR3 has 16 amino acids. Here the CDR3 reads CASSLKFMTTNYGYTF. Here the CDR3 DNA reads TGTGCCAGCAGCTTGAAGTTTATGACAACTAACTATGGCTACACCTTC.

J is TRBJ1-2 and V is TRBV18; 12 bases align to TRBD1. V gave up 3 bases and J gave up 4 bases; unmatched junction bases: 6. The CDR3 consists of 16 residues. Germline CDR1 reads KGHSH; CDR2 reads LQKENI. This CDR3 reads CASSPGQGARGYGYTF. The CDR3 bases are TGTGCCAGCTCACCGGGACAGGGGGCGCGTGGCTATGGCTACACCTTC.

The DNA for the CDR3 is TGTGCCAGCAGCTTCGGGGGACGAGGCTACACCTTC. Translating it yields CASSFGGRGYTF. V usage is TRBV13 and J usage is TRBJ1-2, with D possibly TRBD1 on 5 matching bases. This CDR3 has 12 residues. The V and J ends lost 3 bases and 8 bases respectively, with 10 bases between them. Germline V CDR1 and CDR2: PRHDT, FYEKMQ (reference sequence).

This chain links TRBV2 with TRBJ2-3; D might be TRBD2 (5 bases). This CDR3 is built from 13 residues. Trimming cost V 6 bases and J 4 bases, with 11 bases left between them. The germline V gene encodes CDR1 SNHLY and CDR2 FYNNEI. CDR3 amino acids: CASSSRGPDTQYF. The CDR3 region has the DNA TGTGCCAGCAGCTCCCGGGGTCCAGATACGCAGTATTTT.

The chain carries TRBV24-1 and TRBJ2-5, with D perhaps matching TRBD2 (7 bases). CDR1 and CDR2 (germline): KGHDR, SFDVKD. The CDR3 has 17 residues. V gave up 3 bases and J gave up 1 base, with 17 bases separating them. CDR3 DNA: TGTGCCACCAGTGATCCCCGGGTCGGGGGGCTCCAAGAGACCCAGTACTTC. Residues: CATSDPRVGGLQETQYF.